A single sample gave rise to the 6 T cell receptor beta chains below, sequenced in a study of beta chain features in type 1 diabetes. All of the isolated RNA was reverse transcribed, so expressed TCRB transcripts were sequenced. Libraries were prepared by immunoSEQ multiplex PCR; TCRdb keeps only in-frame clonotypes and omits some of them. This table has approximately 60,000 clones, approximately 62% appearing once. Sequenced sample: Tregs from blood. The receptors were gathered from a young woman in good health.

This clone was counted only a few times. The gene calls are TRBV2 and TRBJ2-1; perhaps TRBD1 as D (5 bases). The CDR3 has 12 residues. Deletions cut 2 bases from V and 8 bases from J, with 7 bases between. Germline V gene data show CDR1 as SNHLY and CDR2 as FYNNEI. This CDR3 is CASSETGYEQFF. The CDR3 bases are TGTGCCAGCAGTGAAACAGGCTATGAGCAGTTCTTC.

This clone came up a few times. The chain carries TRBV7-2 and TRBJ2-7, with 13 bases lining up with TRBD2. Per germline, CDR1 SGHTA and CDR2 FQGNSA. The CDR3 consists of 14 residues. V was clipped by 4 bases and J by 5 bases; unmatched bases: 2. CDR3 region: CASSSGLAGNEQYF. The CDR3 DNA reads TGTGCCAGCAGCTCGGGACTAGCGGGGAACGAGCAGTACTTC.

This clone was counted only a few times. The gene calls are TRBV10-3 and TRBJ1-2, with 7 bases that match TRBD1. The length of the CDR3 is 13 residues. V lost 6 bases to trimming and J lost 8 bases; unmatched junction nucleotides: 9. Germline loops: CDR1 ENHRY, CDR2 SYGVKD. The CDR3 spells CAISPGTDPGYTF. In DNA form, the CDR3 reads TGTGCCATCAGCCCCGGGACAGACCCCGGCTACACCTTC.

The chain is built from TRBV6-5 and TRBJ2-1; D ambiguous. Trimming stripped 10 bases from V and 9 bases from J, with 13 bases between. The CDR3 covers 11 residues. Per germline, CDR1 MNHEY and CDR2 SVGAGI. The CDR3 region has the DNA TGTGCCACTCAGATGGAGAGTGAGCAGTTCTTC. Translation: CATQMESEQFF.

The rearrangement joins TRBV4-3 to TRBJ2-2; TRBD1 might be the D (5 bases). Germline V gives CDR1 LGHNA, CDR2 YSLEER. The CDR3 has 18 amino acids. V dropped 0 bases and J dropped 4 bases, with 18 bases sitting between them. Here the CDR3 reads CASSQDYVSREGTGELFF. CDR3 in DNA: TGCGCCAGCAGCCAAGATTACGTGAGCAGGGAAGGCACCGGGGAGCTGTTTTTT.

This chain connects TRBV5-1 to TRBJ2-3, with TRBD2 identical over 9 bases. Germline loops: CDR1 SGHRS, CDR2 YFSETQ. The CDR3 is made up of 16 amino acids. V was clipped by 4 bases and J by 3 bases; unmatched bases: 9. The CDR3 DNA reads TGCGCCAGCAGCGAGGCAGGCGCGGGAGGGACAGATACGCAGTATTTT. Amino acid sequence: CASSEAGAGGTDTQYF.